These 13 T cell receptor beta chains came from one sample sequenced in a study of type 1 regulatory T cells. Study-wide results and caveats: Compared with non-type 1 regulatory T cells, type 1 regulatory T cells showed a more restricted TCR repertoire.

The antigens for these receptors are not known. MiXCR was run by TCRdb on the reads, yielding one entry per CDR3 protein. The repertoire holds roughly 71,000 distinct CDR3 sequences, with under 25% as singletons. The sample was cultured type 1 regulatory T (Tr1) cells, either the whole culture or a sorted fraction (not recorded which). These receptor sequences come from a human donor in good health.

This rearrangement joins TRBV10-3 to TRBJ2-7; 8 positions agree with TRBD2. Looked up from germline, CDR1 is ENHRY and CDR2 is SYGVKD. Losses at the gene ends were 10 bases for V and 2 bases for J; bases not matched to a gene: 4. The CDR3 is 12 residues long. The CDR3 reads CATAGVAYEQYF. The CDR3 DNA reads TGTGCCACAGCGGGAGTCGCCTACGAGCAGTACTTC.

The chain joins TRBV7-9 to TRBJ2-3, with 7 bases matching TRBD2. This CDR3 is 15 amino acids long. Trimming at V came to 5 bases and at J to 2 bases, leaving 7 bases not matched to a gene. Per germline, CDR1 SEHNR and CDR2 FQNEAQ (reference sequence). CDR3 residues: CASSRLTSITDTQYF. As DNA, the CDR3 is TGTGCCAGCAGCCGGCTGACTAGCATCACAGATACGCAGTATTTT.

The chain is built from TRBV4-2 and TRBJ2-3; TRBD2 matches 14 bases. Trimming took 4 bases from V and 10 from J; bases not matched to a gene: 7. Germline values: CDR1 LGHNA, CDR2 YNFKEQ. The CDR3 sequence is 15 residues long. CDR3 protein: CASSRETSGRVPQYF. In nucleotides, the CDR3 is TGTGCCAGCAGCCGCGAGACTAGCGGGAGGGTGCCGCAGTATTTT.

This chain's CDR3 is CSVEDRTSDSYEQYF. The CDR3 DNA reads as TGCAGCGTTGAAGATCGAACATCAGACTCCTACGAGCAGTACTTC. The genes are TRBV29-1 and TRBJ2-7; D is undetermined. Trimming took 0 bases from V and 0 from J, leaving 12 bases between them. This CDR3 has 15 residues. Germline-derived CDR1 and CDR2 are SQVTM and ANQGSEA.

This chain uses TRBV29-1 with TRBJ2-1, with D unclear. V was shortened by 7 bases and J by 2 bases, with 15 bases between the two germline ends. The CDR3 extends over 14 amino acids. Germline-derived CDR1 and CDR2 are SQVTM and ANQGSEA. The CDR3 here is CSAPREATYNEQFF. The CDR3 bases are TGCAGCGCCCCTAGAGAGGCAACCTACAATGAGCAGTTCTTC.

The chain recombines TRBV6-1 with TRBJ2-2, with TRBD2 matching 10 bases. The germline V gene encodes CDR1 MNHNS and CDR2 SASEGT. The CDR3 has 16 residues. V lost 6 bases to trimming and J lost 2 bases; unmatched junction nucleotides: 6. This CDR3 reads CASRKLAGQNTGELFF. In DNA form, the CDR3 reads TGTGCCAGCAGAAAACTAGCGGGACAAAACACCGGGGAGCTGTTTTTT.

This clonotype was seen at least ten times. This chain links TRBV20-1 with TRBJ1-5; 9 nucleotides match TRBD1. Germline CDR1 DFQATT, CDR2 SNEGSKA (reference sequence). V dropped 4 bases and J dropped 6; count of bases not matched to a gene: 4. The CDR3 loop spans 13 amino acids. CDR3 DNA: TGCAGTGCTAACCCGGGACAGGGTCAGCCCCAGCATTTT. This translates into CSANPGQGQPQHF.

V is TRBV5-1 and J is TRBJ2-2, with TRBD1 identical over 8 bases. This CDR3 is built from 15 residues. Germline lookup yields CDR1 SGHRS and CDR2 YFSETQ. The V and J ends lost 3 bases and 4 bases, in that order; junction bases with no gene match: 5. CDR3 sequence reads: CASSWGDRSTGELFF. The CDR3, as DNA: TGCGCCAGCAGCTGGGGGGACAGGTCCACCGGGGAGCTGTTTTTT.

This clonotype appeared many times. The rearrangement uses TRBV15 and TRBJ2-2; the D gene is possibly TRBD2 (7 bases). CDR1 and CDR2 (germline): LNHNV, YYDKDF (reference sequence). Deletions cut 7 bases from V and 6 bases from J, with 21 bases between. CDR3 length: 16 residues. The CDR3 is CATTPGAGVWAGELFF. The CDR3 DNA follows: TGTGCCACCACTCCGGGGGCGGGAGTTTGGGCCGGGGAGCTGTTTTTT. Full variable domain (outside the CDR3, taken from reference TRBV15 and TRBJ2-2): DAMVIQNPRYQVTQFGKPVTLSCSQTLNHNVMYWYQQKSSQAPKLLFHYYDKDFNNEADTPDNFQSRRPNTSFCFLDIRSPGLGDTAMYLCATTPGAGVWAGELFFGEGSRLTVL.

The chain carries TRBV5-8 and TRBJ1-6, with D possibly matching TRBD1 (6 bases). Germline CDR1 and CDR2: SGHTS and YDEGEE. This CDR3 spans 14 amino acids. The ends were cut back, 5 bases at V and 6 bases at J, with 12 bases in the middle. The CDR3 reads CASSHREINSPLHF. DNA of the CDR3: TGTGCCAGCAGTCACAGGGAGATTAATTCACCCCTCCACTTT.

This clonotype was observed a few times. The rearrangement links TRBV7-9 to TRBJ2-7, with 7 positions matching TRBD2. V was clipped by 4 bases and J by 3 bases; unmatched bases: 9. This CDR3 contains 15 residues. The germline CDR1 and CDR2 sequences are SEHNR and FQNEAQ (reference sequence). The CDR3 coding sequence is TGTGCCAGCAGCTCCATAACTAGCGCGAACTACGAGCAGTACTTC. Residues: CASSSITSANYEQYF.

The chain carries TRBV5-1 and TRBJ2-3; weak D call: TRBD1 (6 bases). Trimming stripped 3 bases from V and 5 bases from J, with 19 bases between. This CDR3 region has 16 residues. Looked up from germline, CDR1 is SGHRS and CDR2 is YFSETQ. The CDR3: CASSSLPQGTEDTQYF. CDR3 coding DNA: TGCGCCAGCAGCTCCCTACCACAGGGTACAGAAGATACGCAGTATTTT.

This clonotype occurred a few times. V usage is TRBV6-2 or TRBV6-3 and J usage is TRBJ2-7; D gene uncertain. Trimming pared 4 bases from V and 2 bases from J, leaving 12 bases between. Germline V gives CDR1 MNHEY, CDR2 SVGEGT. CDR3 length equals 14 residues. The CDR3 loop reads CASSSTFGTYEQYF. The CDR3 bases are TGTGCCAGCAGTTCCACTTTTGGCACCTACGAGCAGTACTTC.